This TCR beta chain was recorded in a study of blood T cells in healthy people across ages. The trim removed 4 bases at V and 8 bases at J, leaving 6 bases unmatched. Germline lookup yields CDR1 SGHTA and CDR2 FQGNSA. The CDR3 covers 13 residues. A second PCR of about 7 to 11 cycles used a sample-barcoded 5' primer and a J-beta primer mix. Each CDR3 protein gets one entry after TCRdb re-called the 5' RACE reads with MiXCR. The table records almost 800,000 distinct CDR3 sequences, over 45% of them present only once. This chain connects TRBV7-2 to TRBJ1-2; TRBD1 aligns across 8 bases. This clonotype originated in a man aged 30 to 39 in good health. The sample comprised blood. The CDR3 is CASSSTGDLGYTF. The CDR3 nucleotides read TGTGCCAGCAGCTCGACAGGGGATCTCGGCTACACCTTC.